Below, 20 T cell receptor beta chains from the same sample are listed, as sequenced in a study of T cells after posttransplantation cyclophosphamide (dated by TCRdb to about 2016). Receptor amplification or capture employed the immunoSEQ multiplex PCR assay. TCRdb mirrors the immuneACCESS table, restricted to in-frame sequences. Some clones are absent from its copies; in checked studies, under half trace to an unresolved V gene, and the reason for the others is unknown. The sample has 20,000 to 30,000 clones on record, with no singletons. Jointly, the top ten make up 4% to 5.5% of the sample. The source material was PBMCs. The origin of the receptors is a woman between 50 and 59 years old in good health, CMV-negative, and a related stem cell transplant donor.

This clone was detected ten times or more. The chain carries TRBV7-2 and TRBJ1-1, with D hard to call. The CDR3 length is 13 residues. Germline CDR1 is SGHTA and CDR2 is FQGNSA. V was trimmed by 7 bases and J by 5 bases, leaving 14 bases between them. CDR3 in amino acids: CASNFLRQTEAFF. Here the CDR3 DNA reads TGTGCCAGCAACTTTTTGAGGCAGACTGAAGCTTTCTTT.

This clone was picked up many times. The chain carries TRBV5-1 and TRBJ2-3; D gene uncertain. Trimming took off 0 bases at V and 0 bases at J, with 5 bases between the two ends. This CDR3 spans 14 amino acids. CDR1 and CDR2 from the germline V gene are SGHRS and YFSETQ. CDR3 nucleotides: TGCGCCAGCAGCTTGGCAACTAGCACAGATACGCAGTATTTT. Amino acids: CASSLATSTDTQYF.

This clone was seen at least ten times. Other DNA variants within this sample encode the same CDR3. The CDR3 DNA reads as TGTGCCAGCAGTCTGCAGGGGACGGAGACCCAGTACTTC. Its translation: CASSLQGTETQYF. The chain is built from TRBV28 and TRBJ2-5, with D possibly TRBD1 on 6 matching bases. The CDR3 runs to 13 residues. Germline V CDR1 and CDR2: MDHEN, SYDVKM. Trimming removed 5 bases from V and 5 bases from J, with 12 bases in between.

This clone has ten or more counts. The chain joins TRBV27 to TRBJ2-1, with 13 bases identical to TRBD2. The CDR3 is 15 residues long. J was trimmed by 7 bases and V by 7 bases; bases with no gene match: 7. The germline CDR1 and CDR2 sequences are MNHEY and SMNVEV (reference sequence). The DNA for the CDR3 is TGTGCCAGCAAGTCCCCGGGACTAGCGGGAAATGAGCAGTTCTTC. It translates to CASKSPGLAGNEQFF.

This clone was picked up many times. The rearrangement joins TRBV7-3 to TRBJ2-1, with 7 bases that match TRBD1. This CDR3 is 14 amino acids long. Germline loops: CDR1 SGHTA, CDR2 FQGTGA. V lost 3 bases to trimming and J lost 3 bases; unmatched junction nucleotides: 2. The CDR3 loop reads CASSFSGGYNEQFF. The CDR3 DNA reads as TGTGCCAGCAGCTTCTCAGGGGGCTACAATGAGCAGTTCTTC.

This clone has a count of ten or more. This chain joins TRBV2 and TRBJ2-2, with 9 bases fitting TRBD1. CDR1 and CDR2 (germline): SNHLY, FYNNEI. This CDR3 contains 16 residues. V dropped 5 bases and J dropped 1; count of bases not matched to a gene: 5. DNA for the CDR3: TGTGCCAGCAGTCTCACGGGACAGGGGAACACCGGGGAGCTGTTTTTT. The encoded protein is CASSLTGQGNTGELFF. The variable domain in full, with the rest retrieved from reference TRBV2 and TRBJ2-2, is EPEVTQTPSHQVTQMGQEVILRCVPISNHLYFYWYRQILGQKVEFLVSFYNNEISEKSEIFDDQFSVERPDGSNFTLKIRSTKLEDSAMYFCASSLTGQGNTGELFFGEGSRLTVL.

The table lists this clone with many counts. The junction departs from the called germline gene at one end, perhaps through a read error. V is TRBV7-2 and J is TRBJ2-1, with TRBD1 matching over 8 bases. This CDR3 region has 17 residues. Per germline, CDR1 SGHTA and CDR2 FQGNSA. The CDR3 region has the DNA TGTGCCAGCAGGTTAGGAGCGACAGGGGTAAACTACAATGAGCAGTTCTTC. This gives the protein CASRLGATGVNYNEQFF.

This clone was picked up many times. The V gene is TRBV18, the J gene TRBJ2-7; a weak D match, TRBD2 (6 bases). CDR1 and CDR2 (germline): KGHSH, LQKENI. With 5 bases removed from V and 2 bases from J, the gap between germline ends came to 13 bases. The CDR3 sequence is 14 residues long. CDR3 nucleotides: TGTGCCAGCTCAGCAGGGACTCCTCCCTACGAGCAGTACTTC. Amino acids: CASSAGTPPYEQYF.

This clone was observed many times. The chain is built from TRBV7-2 and TRBJ2-5; 7 bases agree with TRBD2. This CDR3 comprises 16 residues. After removal of 1 base from V and 2 bases from J, the junction contained 7 bases not matched to a gene. Germline CDR1 reads SGHTA; CDR2 reads FQGNSA. As DNA, the CDR3 is TGTGCCAGCAGCTTAGTTCTGGGGGGGGGACAAGAGACCCAGTACTTC. Translation gives CASSLVLGGGQETQYF. The full variable domain, completed using reference TRBV7-2 and TRBJ2-5, is GAGVSQSPSNKVTEKGKDVELRCDPISGHTALYWYRQSLGQGLEFLIYFQGNSAPDKSGLPSDRFSAERTGGSVSTLTIQRTQQEDSAVYLCASSLVLGGGQETQYFGPGTRLLVL.

Ten or more counts support this clone. The V call is TRBV13, the J call TRBJ2-7; D uncertain. The CDR3 spans 13 residues. The germline V gene has CDR1 PRHDT and CDR2 FYEKMQ (reference sequence). Deletions cut 2 bases from V and 6 bases from J, with 11 bases between. Here the CDR3 DNA reads TGTGCCAGCAGCTTAAAGGCCGCGGTCGAGCAGTACTTC. Protein: CASSLKAAVEQYF.

This clone occurred many times. The chain is built from TRBV2 and TRBJ1-1; 8 positions match TRBD1. The CDR3 sequence is 15 residues long. After removal of 3 bases from V and 0 bases from J, the junction contained 3 bases not matched to a gene. The V gene's germline CDR1 is SNHLY and CDR2 FYNNEI. The CDR3 DNA sequence: TGTGCCAGCAGTGAGGACAGGGTCATGAACACTGAAGCTTTCTTT. It encodes CASSEDRVMNTEAFF.

This clone was picked up a small number of times. This chain joins TRBV6-1 and TRBJ1-4, with 7 bases lining up with TRBD1. Germline assignment: CDR1 MNHNS and CDR2 SASEGT. The CDR3 is made up of 14 amino acids. The V and J ends lost 5 bases and 5 bases, in that order; junction bases with no gene match: 5. The CDR3 loop reads CASSRGRGNEKLFF. The CDR3 DNA reads TGTGCCAGCAGTCGGGGCAGGGGGAATGAAAAACTGTTTTTT.

Ten or more counts support this clone. V and J are TRBV5-1 and TRBJ1-1, with a possible D match to TRBD1 (6 bases). V lost 2 bases and J 0 bases, leaving 14 bases between the germline ends. The CDR3 totals 16 residues. Germline CDR1 SGHRS, CDR2 YFSETQ. The CDR3 here is CASSFAGGPLNTEAFF. In DNA form, the CDR3 reads TGCGCCAGCAGCTTCGCGGGGGGCCCTCTGAACACTGAAGCTTTCTTT.

This clone has at least ten counts. The chain uses TRBV19 and TRBJ2-3; D call uncertain. Germline V CDR1 and CDR2: LNHDA, SQIVND (reference sequence). Deletions cut 3 bases from V and 3 bases from J, with 4 bases between. The CDR3 sequence is 12 residues long. CDR3 sequence reads: CASSMSTDTQYF. The CDR3 DNA is TGTGCCAGTAGTATGTCGACAGATACGCAGTATTTT.

This clone was picked up many times. The V and J genes are TRBV19 and TRBJ1-2, with 12 bases identical to TRBD1. Germline V CDR1 and CDR2: LNHDA, SQIVND (reference sequence). The CDR3 sequence is 15 residues long. The V and J ends lost 4 bases and 6 bases, in that order; junction bases with no gene match: 6. The CDR3 sequence: CASSTGQGAWDGYTF. The CDR3 DNA sequence: TGTGCCAGTAGTACGGGACAGGGGGCTTGGGATGGCTACACCTTC.

This clone showed up many times. The chain employs TRBV5-1 and TRBJ1-1, with D possibly matching TRBD1 (6 bases). V was cut by 3 bases and J by 0 bases, with 15 bases left in between. CDR1 is SGHRS and CDR2 is YFSETQ in the germline V gene. This CDR3 contains 16 residues. Here the CDR3 DNA reads TGCGCCAGCAGCTCAGGGGACATAAGCATGAACACTGAAGCTTTCTTT. This codes for CASSSGDISMNTEAFF.

This clone was observed at least ten times. The chain combines TRBV27 with TRBJ1-2; 12 nucleotides match TRBD1. This CDR3 region has 14 residues. Germline CDR1 is MNHEY and CDR2 is SMNVEV (reference sequence). V lost 6 bases, J lost 4 bases, and 3 bases stayed unmatched. CDR3 in DNA: TGTGCCAGCAGGGGGACAGGGGGCACCTATGGCTACACCTTC. Protein: CASRGTGGTYGYTF.

The table lists this clone with many counts. The rearrangement links TRBV10-2 to TRBJ1-4, with 8 bases matching TRBD1. The V and J ends lost 5 bases and 7 bases, in that order; junction bases with no gene match: 18. The length of the CDR3 is 18 residues. Germline CDR1 reads WSHSY; CDR2 reads SAAADI. The CDR3 sequence is CASSPIWGQAKSGEKLFF. CDR3 nucleotide sequence: TGCGCCAGCAGTCCAATTTGGGGACAGGCTAAAAGCGGTGAAAAACTGTTTTTT.

This clone was recorded at least ten times. The chain links TRBV19 to TRBJ2-7; 10 bases are shared with TRBD2. The CDR3 has 16 amino acids. Trimming cost V 3 bases and J 7 bases; bases outside gene matches: 12. Per germline, CDR1 LNHDA and CDR2 SQIVND (reference sequence). The CDR3 DNA sequence: TGTGCCAGTAGTATCCTCCAGCCGGGACTAGCGAGGGAGCAGTACTTC. This translates into CASSILQPGLAREQYF.

This clone was recorded many times. The gene calls are TRBV5-1 and TRBJ2-7; D is perhaps TRBD1 (5 bases). CDR1 is SGHRS and CDR2 is YFSETQ in the germline V gene. The ends were cut back, 4 bases at V and 2 bases at J, with 7 bases in the middle. The CDR3 length is 12 residues. The CDR3 nucleotides read TGCGCCAGCAGCATGGACACCTACGAGCAGTACTTC. Translated: CASSMDTYEQYF. Complete variable domain (other parts from reference TRBV5-1 and TRBJ2-7): KAGVTQTPRYLIKTRGQQVTLSCSPISGHRSVSWYQQTPGQGLQFLFEYFSETQRNKGNFPGRFSGRQFSNSRSEMNVSTLELGDSALYLCASSMDTYEQYFGPGTRLTVT.